Listed below are T cell receptor beta chains from one sample, sequenced in a study of identical twins. TCRdb reprocessed the 5' RACE reads with MiXCR, giving one entry per CDR3 protein. The sample records more than 1.5 million distinct CDR3 sequences, roughly a third being singletons. The source material was cord blood. These receptors all stem from a newborn girl in good health. CDR3s include the opening cysteine and the closing phenylalanine or tryptophan. The D gene is left open where the match is weak. Some rows mark clone size as missing; the rest say once, few, many or name a class of expanded clone.

abundance	v_gene	j_gene	d_gene	CDR3aa	CDR3nt
few	TRBV29-1	TRBJ1-1	TRBD1	CSAGTGDTEAFF	TGCAGCGCCGGGACAGGCGACACTGAAGCTTTCTTT
many	TRBV12-3/TRBV12-4	TRBJ2-3	.	CASSFGSSSTDTQYF	TGTGCCAGCAGTTTTGGCTCCTCTAGCACAGATACGCAGTATTTT
.	TRBV7-8	TRBJ2-1	TRBD1	CASLEGAGQNEQFF	TGTGCCAGCCTAGAGGGGGCAGGCCAGAATGAGCAGTTCTTC
many	TRBV4-2	TRBJ2-7	.	CASSQGRTHSYEQYF	TGTGCCAGCAGCCAAGGCCGAACCCACTCCTACGAGCAGTACTTC
.	TRBV28	TRBJ2-7	.	CASKSVAPYEQYF	TGTGCCAGCAAGTCCGTCGCTCCCTACGAGCAGTACTTC
.	TRBV3-1	TRBJ2-7	.	CASSQTIVPYEQYF	TGTGCCAGCAGCCAAACTATAGTTCCCTACGAGCAGTACTTC
.	TRBV6-2/TRBV6-3	TRBJ2-4	.	CASSWQHSAKNVQYF	TGTGCCAGCAGTTGGCAACACAGCGCGAAAAACGTTCAGTACTTC
.	TRBV11-2	TRBJ1-2	.	CASSLSTGSFYGYTF	TGTGCCAGCAGCTTATCGACAGGATCTTTCTATGGCTACACCTTC
.	TRBV27	TRBJ2-7	TRBD1	CASSTIPTGDSYEQYF	TGTGCCAGCAGTACGATACCGACAGGGGACTCCTACGAGCAGTACTTC
few	TRBV3-1	TRBJ1-6	TRBD1	CASSPTVDQQGSSYNSPLHF	TGTGCCAGCAGCCCCACCGTAGACCAACAGGGGAGCTCCTATAATTCACCCCTCCACTTT
.	TRBV25-1	TRBJ1-4	TRBD1	CASSGPQGIRAEKLFF	TGTGCCAGCAGTGGCCCACAGGGGATTCGGGCTGAAAAACTGTTTTTT
.	TRBV7-9	TRBJ1-1	TRBD1	CASSSPTGQGNTEAFF	TGTGCCAGCAGCTCTCCGACGGGACAGGGGAACACTGAAGCTTTCTTT
few	TRBV3-1	TRBJ2-1	TRBD2	CASSQEAGLGEQFF	TGTGCCAGCAGCCAAGAAGCGGGACTGGGTGAGCAGTTCTTC
.	TRBV5-8	TRBJ2-5	.	CASSLEGGPTKTQYF	TGTGCCAGCAGCCTAGAGGGGGGGCCTACGAAGACCCAGTACTTC
.	TRBV20-1	TRBJ2-2	TRBD2	CSGQREGVTGELFF	TGCAGTGGCCAGCGGGAGGGTGTCACCGGGGAGCTGTTTTTT
few	TRBV19	TRBJ1-5	.	CASSMRTGTQHF	TGTGCCAGTAGTATGAGAACGGGCACCCAGCATTTT
.	TRBV20-1	TRBJ2-1	TRBD2	CSARDAARLAEQFF	TGCAGTGCTAGAGATGCCGCCCGACTAGCGGAGCAGTTCTTC
.	TRBV4-2	TRBJ2-7	.	CASSHGASHPYEQYF	TGTGCCAGCAGCCACGGGGCATCACACCCCTACGAGCAGTACTTC
.	TRBV3-1	TRBJ2-1	TRBD2	CASRLAGTSSYNEQFF	TGTGCCAGCAGACTAGCGGGAACGAGCTCCTACAATGAGCAGTTCTTC
few	TRBV2	TRBJ1-5	.	CASRGGVHQPQHF	TGTGCCAGCAGAGGGGGGGTCCATCAGCCCCAGCATTTT
.	TRBV20-1	TRBJ1-1	.	CSARAPLHTEAFF	TGCAGTGCTAGAGCCCCCTTGCACACTGAAGCTTTCTTT
few	TRBV7-2	TRBJ1-2	.	CASSGPGSPQDYGYTF	TGTGCCAGCAGCGGGCCTGGCAGCCCTCAGGACTATGGCTACACCTTC
.	TRBV25-1	TRBJ1-5	.	CASSEDAPGSNQPQHF	TGTGCCAGCAGTGAAGACGCACCAGGGAGCAATCAGCCCCAGCATTTT
many	TRBV12-3/TRBV12-4	TRBJ1-1	TRBD1	CASSPDRVEAFF	TGTGCCAGCAGTCCTGACAGGGTTGAAGCTTTCTTT